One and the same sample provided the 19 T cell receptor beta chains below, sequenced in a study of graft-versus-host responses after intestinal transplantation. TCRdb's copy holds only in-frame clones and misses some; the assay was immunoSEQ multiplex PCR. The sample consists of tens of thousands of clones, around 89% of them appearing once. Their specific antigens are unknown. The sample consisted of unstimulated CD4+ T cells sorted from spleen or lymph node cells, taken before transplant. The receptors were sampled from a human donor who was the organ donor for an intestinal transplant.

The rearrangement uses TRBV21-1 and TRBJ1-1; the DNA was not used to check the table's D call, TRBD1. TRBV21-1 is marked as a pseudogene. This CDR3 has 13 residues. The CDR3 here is CASTLGVNTEAFF. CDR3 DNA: TGTGCCAGCACCTTAGGGGTGAACACTGAAGCTTTCTTT.

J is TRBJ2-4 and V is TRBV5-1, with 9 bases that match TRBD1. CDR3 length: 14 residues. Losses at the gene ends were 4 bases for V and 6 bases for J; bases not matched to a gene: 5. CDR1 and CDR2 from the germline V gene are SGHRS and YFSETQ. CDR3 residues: CASSGTDRGNIQYF. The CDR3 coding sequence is TGCGCCAGCAGCGGAACGGACAGGGGAAACATTCAGTACTTC.

The CDR3 sequence: CASKRTSGADTQYF. The CDR3 region has the DNA TGTGCCAGCAAGCGGACTAGCGGGGCAGATACGCAGTATTTT. This sequence joins TRBV6-4 and TRBJ2-3, with 12 nucleotides matching TRBD2. The CDR3 runs to 14 residues. The germline V gene has CDR1 MRHNA and CDR2 SNTAGT. The ends lost 7 bases at V and 4 bases at J; junction bases unmatched: 3.

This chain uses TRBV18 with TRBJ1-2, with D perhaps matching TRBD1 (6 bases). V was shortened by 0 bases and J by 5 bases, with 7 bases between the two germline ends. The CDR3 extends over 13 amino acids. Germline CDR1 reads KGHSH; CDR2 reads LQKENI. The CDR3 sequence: CASSPPGAYGYTF. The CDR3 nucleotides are TGTGCCAGCTCACCACCGGGGGCTTATGGCTACACCTTC.

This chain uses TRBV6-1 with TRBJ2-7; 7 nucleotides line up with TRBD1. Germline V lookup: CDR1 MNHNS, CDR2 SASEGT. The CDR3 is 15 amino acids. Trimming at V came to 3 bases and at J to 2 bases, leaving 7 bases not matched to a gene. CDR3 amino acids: CASSDLPGQPYEQYF. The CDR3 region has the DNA TGTGCCAGCAGTGATCTACCGGGACAGCCCTACGAGCAGTACTTC.

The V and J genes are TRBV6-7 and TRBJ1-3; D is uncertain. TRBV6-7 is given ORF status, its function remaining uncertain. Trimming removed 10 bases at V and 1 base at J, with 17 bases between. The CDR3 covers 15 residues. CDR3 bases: TGTGCCACCCCGTTAGAGGCAGCGTCTGGAAACACCATATATTTT. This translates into CATPLEAASGNTIYF.

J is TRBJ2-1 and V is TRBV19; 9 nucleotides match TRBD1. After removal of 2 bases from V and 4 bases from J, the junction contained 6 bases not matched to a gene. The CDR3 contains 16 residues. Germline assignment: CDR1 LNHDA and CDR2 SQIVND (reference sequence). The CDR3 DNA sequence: TGTGCCAGTAGTATATCACAGGGGGCTATGTACAATGAGCAGTTCTTC. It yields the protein CASSISQGAMYNEQFF.

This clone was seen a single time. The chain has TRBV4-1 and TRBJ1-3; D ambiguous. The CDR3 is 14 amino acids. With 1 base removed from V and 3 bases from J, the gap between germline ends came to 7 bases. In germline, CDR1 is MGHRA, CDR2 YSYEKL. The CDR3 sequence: CASSQGGLGNTIYF. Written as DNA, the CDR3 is TGCGCCAGCAGCCAAGGAGGTCTTGGAAACACCATATATTTT.

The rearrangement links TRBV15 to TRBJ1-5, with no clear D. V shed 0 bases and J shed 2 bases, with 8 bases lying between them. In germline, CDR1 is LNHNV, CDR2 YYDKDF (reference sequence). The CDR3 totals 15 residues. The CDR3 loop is CATSRDAAGNQPQHF. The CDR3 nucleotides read TGTGCCACCAGCAGAGATGCGGCAGGCAATCAGCCCCAGCATTTT.

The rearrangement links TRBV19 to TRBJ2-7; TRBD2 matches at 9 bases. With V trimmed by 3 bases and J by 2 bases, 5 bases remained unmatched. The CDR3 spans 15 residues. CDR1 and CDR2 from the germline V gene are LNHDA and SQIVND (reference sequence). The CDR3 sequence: CASSISAGGPYEQYF. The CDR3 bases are TGTGCCAGTAGTATTTCGGCGGGAGGGCCCTACGAGCAGTACTTC.

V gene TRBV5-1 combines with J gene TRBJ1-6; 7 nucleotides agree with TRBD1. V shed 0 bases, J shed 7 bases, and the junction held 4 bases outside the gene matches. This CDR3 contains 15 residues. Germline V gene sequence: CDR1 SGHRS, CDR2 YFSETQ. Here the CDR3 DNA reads TGCGCCAGCAGCTTGGGGCAGGGGGAAAATTCACCCCTCCACTTT. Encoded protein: CASSLGQGENSPLHF. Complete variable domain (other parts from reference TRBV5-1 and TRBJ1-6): KAGVTQTPRYLIKTRGQQVTLSCSPISGHRSVSWYQQTPGQGLQFLFEYFSETQRNKGNFPGRFSGRQFSNSRSEMNVSTLELGDSALYLCASSLGQGENSPLHFGNGTRLTVT.

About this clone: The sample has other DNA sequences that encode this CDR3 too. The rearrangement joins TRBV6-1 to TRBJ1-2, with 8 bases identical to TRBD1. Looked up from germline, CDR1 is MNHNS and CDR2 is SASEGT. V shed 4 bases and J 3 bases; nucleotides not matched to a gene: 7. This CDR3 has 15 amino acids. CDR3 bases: TGTGCCAGCAGTGCAAGGACAGGGCCGGACTATGGCTACACCTTC. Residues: CASSARTGPDYGYTF.

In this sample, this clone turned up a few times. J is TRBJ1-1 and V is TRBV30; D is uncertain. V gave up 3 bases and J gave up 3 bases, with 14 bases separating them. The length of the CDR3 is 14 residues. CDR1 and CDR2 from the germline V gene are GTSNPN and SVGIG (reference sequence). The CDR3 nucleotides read TGTGCCTGGAGGTCAAGCGGCGGGTACACTGAAGCTTTCTTT. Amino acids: CAWRSSGGYTEAFF.

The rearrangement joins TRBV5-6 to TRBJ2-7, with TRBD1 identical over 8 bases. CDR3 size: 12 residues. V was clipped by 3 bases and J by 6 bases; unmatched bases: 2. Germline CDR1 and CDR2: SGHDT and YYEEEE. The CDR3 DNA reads TGTGCCAGCAGCTCAGACAGGGGCGAGCAGTACTTC. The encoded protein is CASSSDRGEQYF.

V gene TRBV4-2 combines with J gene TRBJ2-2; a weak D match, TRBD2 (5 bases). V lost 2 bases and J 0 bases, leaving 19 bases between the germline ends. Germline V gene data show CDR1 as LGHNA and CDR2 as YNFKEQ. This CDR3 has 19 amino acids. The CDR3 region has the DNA TGTGCCAGCAGCCAAAACATAGGGCTAGCTTCAGCGAACACCGGGGAGCTGTTTTTT. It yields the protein CASSQNIGLASANTGELFF.

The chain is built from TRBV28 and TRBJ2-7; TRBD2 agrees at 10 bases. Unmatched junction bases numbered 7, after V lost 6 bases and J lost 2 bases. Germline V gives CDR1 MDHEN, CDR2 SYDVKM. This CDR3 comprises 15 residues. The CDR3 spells CASSPSGSRTYEQYF. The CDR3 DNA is TGTGCCAGCAGCCCTAGCGGGAGTAGGACCTACGAGCAGTACTTC.

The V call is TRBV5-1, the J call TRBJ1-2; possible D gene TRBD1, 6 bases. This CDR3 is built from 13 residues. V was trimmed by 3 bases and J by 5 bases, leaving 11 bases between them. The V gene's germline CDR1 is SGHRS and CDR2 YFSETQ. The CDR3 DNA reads TGCGCCAGCAGCTCCGGGACACCGTATGGCTACACCTTC. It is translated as CASSSGTPYGYTF.

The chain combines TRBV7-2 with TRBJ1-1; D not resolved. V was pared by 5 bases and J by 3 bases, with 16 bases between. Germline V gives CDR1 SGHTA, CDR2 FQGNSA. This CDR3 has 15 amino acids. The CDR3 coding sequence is TGTGCCAGCAGCCGGGGAGGCCTTGGGGACACTGAAGCTTTCTTT. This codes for CASSRGGLGDTEAFF. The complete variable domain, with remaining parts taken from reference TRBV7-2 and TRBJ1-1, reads GAGVSQSPSNKVTEKGKDVELRCDPISGHTALYWYRQSLGQGLEFLIYFQGNSAPDKSGLPSDRFSAERTGGSVSTLTIQRTQQEDSAVYLCASSRGGLGDTEAFFGQGTRLTVV.

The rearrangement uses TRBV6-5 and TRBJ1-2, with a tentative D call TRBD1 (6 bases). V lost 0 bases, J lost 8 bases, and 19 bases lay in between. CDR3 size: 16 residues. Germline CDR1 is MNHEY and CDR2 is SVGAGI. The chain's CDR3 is CASSYSIPTTGLGYTF. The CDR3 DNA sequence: TGTGCCAGCAGTTACTCGATACCGACAACAGGGTTGGGCTACACCTTC.